Listed below are T cell receptor beta chains from one sample, sequenced in a study of T cells in localized non-small cell lung cancer. Repertoires were generated with immunoSEQ multiplex PCR, while TCRdb's copy carries only in-frame clones and drops some. The repertoire holds roughly 48,000 clones, with roughly 77% as singletons. The material sequenced was peripheral blood, taken before any cancer treatment. All receptors derive from a man aged 40 to 75 with stage I squamous cell lung carcinoma. Both conserved end residues are part of each CDR3. Fields, in order: clone size, D gene, V gene, J gene, CDR3 protein, CDR3 DNA. D genes are given only for firm matches. The listing skips clone size in some rows; elsewhere it reads once, few, many or a size class.

>.|TRBD2|TRBV5-1|TRBJ2-3
CASSFGTSKDTQYF
TGCGCCAGCAGCTTCGGGACTAGCAAAGATACGCAGTATTTT
>.|.|TRBV7-2|TRBJ1-2
CASSLVGGGSVWDYGYTF
TGTGCCAGCAGCTTAGTGGGTGGGGGCAGTGTTTGGGACTATGGCTACACCTTC
>.|.|TRBV18|TRBJ2-5
CASSPGSQETQYF
TGTGCCAGCTCACCGGGCAGTCAAGAGACCCAGTACTTC
>few|.|TRBV30|TRBJ2-7
CAWSHHRFPYEQYF
TGTGCCTGGAGCCACCACAGGTTCCCCTACGAGCAGTACTTC
>.|.|TRBV5-1|TRBJ2-3
CASSSGDTQYF
TGCGCCAGCAGCTCTGGAGATACGCAGTATTTT
>.|.|TRBV10-3|TRBJ2-1
CAISESANEQFF
TGTGCCATCAGTGAGTCAGCGAATGAGCAGTTCTTC
>.|.|TRBV28|TRBJ1-5
CASSLRNSNQPQHF
TGTGCCAGCAGTTTGAGGAATAGCAATCAGCCCCAGCATTTT
>.|TRBD2|TRBV4-2|TRBJ2-5
CASSQEGGETQYF
TGTGCCAGCAGCCAAGAGGGAGGGGAGACCCAGTACTTC
>.|.|TRBV7-8|TRBJ1-4
CASSSLSGKDEKLFF
TGTGCCAGCAGCTCCCTATCAGGGAAGGATGAAAAACTGTTTTTT
>.|.|TRBV28|TRBJ2-2
CASSLGQTGELFF
TGTGCCAGCAGTCTTGGACAGACTGGGGAGCTGTTTTTT
>.|.|TRBV7-2|TRBJ2-1
CASSPRRGWEFF
TGTGCCAGCAGCCCCCGGAGGGGGTGGGAGTTCTTC
>.|.|TRBV28|TRBJ2-1
CASFRGGSYNEQFF
TGTGCCAGTTTCCGGGGTGGCTCCTACAATGAGCAGTTCTTC
>once|TRBD1|TRBV7-9|TRBJ1-1
CASSSLGQVEAFF
TGTGCCAGCAGTAGCCTGGGACAGGTTGAAGCTTTCTTT
>.|.|TRBV2|TRBJ1-2
CASSGSYQTYGYTF
TGTGCCAGCAGTGGTTCTTACCAGACCTATGGCTACACCTTC
>.|.|TRBV9|TRBJ2-1
CASSVAGRSTYNEQFF
TGTGCCAGCAGCGTAGCTGGGCGGTCCACCTACAATGAGCAGTTCTTC
>.|TRBD2|TRBV19|TRBJ2-5
CASSIRLAGDQETQYF
TGTGCCAGTAGCATTAGACTAGCGGGGGACCAAGAGACCCAGTACTTC
>.|TRBD2|TRBV7-9|TRBJ2-2
CASLRGGNTGELFF
TGTGCCAGCTTACGCGGGGGGAACACCGGGGAGCTGTTTTTT
>.|.|TRBV11-2|TRBJ2-3
CASSLDPWGGASTDTQYF
TGTGCCAGCAGCTTAGATCCATGGGGCGGGGCCAGCACAGATACGCAGTATTTT
>.|.|TRBV7-9|TRBJ1-1
CASSPPTAMNTEAFF
TGTGCCAGCAGCCCACCGACAGCCATGAACACTGAAGCTTTCTTT
>.|.|TRBV11-1|TRBJ2-3
CASSLGRMSTDTQYF
TGTGCCAGCAGCTTGGGCAGAATGTCCACAGATACGCAGTATTTT
>.|TRBD1|TRBV19|TRBJ1-5
CASSRLGQLTPQHF
TGTGCCAGTAGTCGATTGGGACAGCTGACGCCCCAGCATTTT
>.|TRBD1|TRBV7-2|TRBJ2-2
CASSSQGALSVAGELFF
TGTGCCAGCAGCTCCCAGGGGGCCCTCTCCGTGGCCGGGGAGCTGTTTTTT
>.|.|TRBV6-6|TRBJ2-5
CASSYSKETQYF
TGTGCCAGCAGTTACTCGAAGGAGACCCAGTACTTC
>.|.|TRBV9|TRBJ2-7
CASSVSSSSYEQYF
TGTGCCAGCAGCGTATCTTCCTCATCCTACGAGCAGTACTTC
>.|.|TRBV5-8|TRBJ1-1
CASSFDSMNTEAFF
TGTGCCAGCAGCTTCGACTCCATGAACACTGAAGCTTTCTTT
>.|.|TRBV11-3|TRBJ1-1
CASSTFGPATEAFF
TGTGCCAGCAGCACTTTTGGTCCGGCTACTGAAGCTTTCTTT
>.|.|TRBV5-4|TRBJ2-7
CASSFHSYEQYF
TGTGCCAGCAGCTTCCACTCCTACGAGCAGTACTTC
>.|TRBD1|TRBV6-5|TRBJ1-2
CASSYSLPGQGYGYTF
TGTGCCAGCAGTTACTCCCTTCCGGGACAGGGTTATGGCTACACCTTC
>.|.|TRBV15|TRBJ2-7
CATSRDRYEQYF
TGTGCCACCAGCAGAGATCGCTACGAGCAGTACTTC
>.|.|TRBV6-1|TRBJ1-1
CASSMNTEAFF
TGTGCCAGCAGTATGAACACTGAAGCTTTCTTT